The source of this TCR beta chain is a study of blood T cell repertoires in COVID-19 (TCRdb year 2020). At the level of the whole study: The collaborator samples originated in the United States, Italy and Spain and spanned the acute and convalescent phases of COVID-19. Nearly every sample came with metadata listing a de-identified subject ID, COVID-19 status, age in years and sex. Where available, HLA class I and class II types were obtained from metadata supplied by the sample provider rather than from assay-based typing. The repertoires were released in a freely available public database intended as a resource for research on the immune response to SARS-CoV-2. Deeply sampled blood TCRbeta repertoires from subjects exposed to, actively infected with, or recovered from COVID-19 were included in the dataset. The samples were drawn from two sources: the first 160 participants of the ongoing ImmuneRACE study, and 1,000 to 1,500 subjects contributed by 6 global collaborators. The material from the prospective study consisted of cDNA or gDNA derived from T cells, B-cell-depleted T cells, or PBMCs.

On the study overall, not on this receptor specifically: The amount of clinical and demographic metadata varied by source and participant and was provided uncurated.

The immunoSEQ Assay, a bias-controlled multiplex PCR, was used to amplify TCRbeta CDR3 regions from genomic DNA. Concerning the study's data processing: The number of nucleated cells in each sample was estimated from the amplification of reference gene primers within the assay. Sequence reads were collapsed and filtered to measure the absolute abundance of every unique TCRbeta CDR3 rearrangement. For each sample, productive Simpson clonality was calculated as the square root of Simpson's diversity index over productive rearrangements. Drawn from immuneACCESS, this table holds only the in-frame rearrangements with V and J called that TCRdb kept. Clones are partly lost; checked studies trace under half to an unresolved V gene and leave the rest unexplained. Clone size and the V and J calls come from that table; the DNA yielded D and trimming. This sample gives 300,000 to 400,000 clones in total; around nine tenths of them show up just once. The ten largest make up 2.5% to 4% of the sample.

Samples from volunteer blood donors who had recovered from COVID-19 were contributed by a second Seattle source. Collaborating institutions collected whole blood in K2EDTA tubes following their own protocols. For TCRbeta analysis, collaborator samples were shipped as frozen whole blood, as isolated PBMCs, or as DNA extracted from either sample type. Remarks on this clone: Its antigen is still unknown. There are no base qualities to consult, and no much larger clone falls within one base.

The clonotype comes from a woman younger than 35 who had recovered from COVID-19. The specimen sequenced was peripheral blood.

The bases are TGTGCCAGCAGTCCCTCTACAATGGGACAGGGTGAAGCTTTCTTT. It translates to CASSPSTMGQGEAFF. This receptor chain uses TRBV6-5 and TRBJ1-1, with 9 junctional bases fitting TRBD1. The CDR3, from cysteine to phenylalanine, totals 15 residues. Just the 45-base CDR3 DNA is kept, in frame starting at base 1. CDR1 and CDR2 are drawn from the germline V gene: MNHEY, SVGAGI. V is pruned by 5 bases and J by 7 bases, leaving 11 bases of the junction without a gene match.